The sequence of this T cell receptor (beta chain) was determined in a study of shared clonotypes between healthy human individuals. Profiled with immunoSEQ multiplex PCR; TCRdb holds only in-frame clones, not every one. This sample has fewer than 2.5 million clones, with roughly 93% found just once. This clone was recorded a few times. The CDR3 runs 16 residues. The germline CDR1 and CDR2 sequences are SEHNR and FQNEAQ (reference sequence). Trimming cost V 4 bases and J 4 bases; bases outside gene matches: 6. Sequenced material: naive CD4+ T cells from PBMCs. Subset denoted: CD45RA+ positively selected. This chain connects TRBV7-9 to TRBJ2-2; 10 positions match TRBD2. The receptor comes from a man aged 18-30 years in good health. Some clones in this sample may be carry-over from other donors' samples. The CDR3 protein is CASSSGTSVLTGELFF. The CDR3 DNA is TGTGCCAGCAGCTCCGGGACTAGCGTACTCACCGGGGAGCTGTTTTTT.